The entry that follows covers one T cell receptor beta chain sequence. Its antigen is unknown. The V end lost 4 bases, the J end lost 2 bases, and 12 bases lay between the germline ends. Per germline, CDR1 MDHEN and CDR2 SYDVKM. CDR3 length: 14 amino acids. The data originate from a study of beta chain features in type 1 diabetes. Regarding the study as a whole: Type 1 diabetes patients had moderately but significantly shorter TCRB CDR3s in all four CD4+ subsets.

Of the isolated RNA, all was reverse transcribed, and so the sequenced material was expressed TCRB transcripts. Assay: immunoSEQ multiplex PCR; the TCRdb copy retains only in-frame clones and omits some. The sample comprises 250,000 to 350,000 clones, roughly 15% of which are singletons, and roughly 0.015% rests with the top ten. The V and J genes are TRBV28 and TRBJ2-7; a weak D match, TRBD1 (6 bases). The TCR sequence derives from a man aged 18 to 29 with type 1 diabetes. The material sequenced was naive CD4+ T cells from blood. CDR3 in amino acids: CASSSIDRTYEQYF. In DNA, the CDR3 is TGTGCCAGCAGTTCAATCGACAGGACCTACGAGCAGTACTTC. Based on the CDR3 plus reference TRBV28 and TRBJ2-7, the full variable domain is DVKVTQSSRYLVKRTGEKVFLECVQDMDHENMFWYRQDPGLGLRLIYFSYDVKMKEKGDIPEGYSVSREKKERFSLILESASTNQTSMYLCASSSIDRTYEQYFGPGTRLTVT.